This TCR beta chain stems from a study of cytomegalovirus exposure and HLA in healthy donors. General study results and limits: It was confirmed in vitro that three of the CMV-associated chains were specific for CMV antigens.

60 Vbeta and 13 Jbeta primers were used in PCR. Repertoires were generated with immunoSEQ multiplex PCR, while TCRdb's copy carries only in-frame clones and drops some. The sample has roughly 200,000 clones, 77% seen once. Remarks on this clone: Antigen: not known.

Trimming took 4 bases from V and 4 from J; bases not matched to a gene: 5. CDR3 length: 15 amino acids. Germline CDR1 reads MNHEY; CDR2 reads SMNVEV (reference sequence). The sample taken for sequencing was PBMCs. This TCR was sampled from a woman aged 60 to 75 in good health and CMV-seropositive. The genes are TRBV27 and TRBJ2-1; 9 bases are shared with TRBD1. CDR3 bases: TGTGCCAGCAGTTCAGACAGGGGGGATTACAATGAGCAGTTCTTC. As protein: CASSSDRGDYNEQFF.